One T cell receptor beta chain is described in this entry. This sample is part of a study of shared clonotypes between healthy human individuals. Terminally differentiated effector memory CD45RA+ cells were excluded from the naive CD8 cells, which were CD45RO-negative and positively selected for CCR7. Profiling relied on immunoSEQ multiplex PCR, and the TCRdb table lists in-frame clones only, not all of them. The table records nearly 600,000 clones, nearly 97% of them present only once. V gave up 4 bases and J gave up 5 bases; unmatched junction bases: 9. CDR1 and CDR2 (germline): SEHNR, FQNEAQ (reference sequence). The CDR3 is 15 residues long.

The source of this sequence is a woman aged 30 to 39 in good health. The source material was naive CD8+ T cells sorted from blood. The chain uses TRBV7-9 and TRBJ2-5; 8 nucleotides agree with TRBD1. The CDR3, as DNA: TGTGCCAGCAGCTCCCCCGGACAGGGTAGGGAGACCCAGTACTTC. Amino acids: CASSSPGQGRETQYF.